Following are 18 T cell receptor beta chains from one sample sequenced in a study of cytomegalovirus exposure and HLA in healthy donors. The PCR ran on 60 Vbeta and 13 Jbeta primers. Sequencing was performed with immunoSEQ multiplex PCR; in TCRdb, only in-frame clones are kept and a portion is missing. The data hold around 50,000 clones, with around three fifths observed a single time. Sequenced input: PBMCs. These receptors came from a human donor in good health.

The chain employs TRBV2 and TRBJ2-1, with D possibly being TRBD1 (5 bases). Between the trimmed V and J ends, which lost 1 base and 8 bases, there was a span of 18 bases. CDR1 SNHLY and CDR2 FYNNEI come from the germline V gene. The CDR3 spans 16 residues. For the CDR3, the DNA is TGTGCCAGCAGTGAAGGGGGCGCCTTTCCTTGGGATGAGCAGTTCTTC. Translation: CASSEGGAFPWDEQFF. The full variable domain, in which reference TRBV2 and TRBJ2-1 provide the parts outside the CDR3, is EPEVTQTPSHQVTQMGQEVILRCVPISNHLYFYWYRQILGQKVEFLVSFYNNEISEKSEIFDDQFSVERPDGSNFTLKIRSTKLEDSAMYFCASSEGGAFPWDEQFFGPGTRLTVL.

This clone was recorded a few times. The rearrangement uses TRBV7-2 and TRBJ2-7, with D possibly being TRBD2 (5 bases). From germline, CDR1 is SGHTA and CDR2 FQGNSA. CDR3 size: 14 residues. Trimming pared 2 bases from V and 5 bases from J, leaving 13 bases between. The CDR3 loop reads CASSLSRGSHEQYF. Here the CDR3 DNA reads TGTGCCAGCAGCTTATCCCGTGGGAGCCACGAGCAGTACTTC.

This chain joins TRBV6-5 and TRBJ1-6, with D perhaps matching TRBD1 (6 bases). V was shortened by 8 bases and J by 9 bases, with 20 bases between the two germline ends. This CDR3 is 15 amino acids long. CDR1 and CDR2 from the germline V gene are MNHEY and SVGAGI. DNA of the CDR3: TGTGCCAGCTCCATCCAGGGGTTCTTCAGTTCACCCCTCCACTTT. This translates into CASSIQGFFSSPLHF.

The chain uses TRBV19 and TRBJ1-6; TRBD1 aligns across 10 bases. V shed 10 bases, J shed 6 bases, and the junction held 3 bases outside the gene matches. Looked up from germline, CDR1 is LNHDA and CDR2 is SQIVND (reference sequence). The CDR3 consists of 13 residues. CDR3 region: CAIGTGVNSPLHF. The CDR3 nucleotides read TGTGCCATAGGGACAGGGGTTAATTCACCCCTCCACTTT.

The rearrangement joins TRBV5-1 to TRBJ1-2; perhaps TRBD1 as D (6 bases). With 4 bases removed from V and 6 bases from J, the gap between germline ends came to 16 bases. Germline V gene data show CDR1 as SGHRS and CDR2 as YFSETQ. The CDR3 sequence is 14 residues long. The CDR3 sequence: CASSTWNRENGYTF. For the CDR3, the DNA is TGCGCCAGCAGCACATGGAACAGGGAAAATGGCTACACCTTC.

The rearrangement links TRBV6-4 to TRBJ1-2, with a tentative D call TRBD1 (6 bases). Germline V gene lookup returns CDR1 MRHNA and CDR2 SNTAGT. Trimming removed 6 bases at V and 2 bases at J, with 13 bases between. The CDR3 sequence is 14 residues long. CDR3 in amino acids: CASRETGTNYGYTF. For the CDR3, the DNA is TGTGCCAGCAGGGAAACAGGGACCAACTATGGCTACACCTTC.

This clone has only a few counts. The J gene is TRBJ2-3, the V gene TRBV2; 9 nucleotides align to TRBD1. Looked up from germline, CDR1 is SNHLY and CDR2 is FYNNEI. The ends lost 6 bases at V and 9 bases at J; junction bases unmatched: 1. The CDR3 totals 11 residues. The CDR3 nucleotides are TGTGCCAGCAGCGACAGGGGGACGCAGTATTTT. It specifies CASSDRGTQYF.

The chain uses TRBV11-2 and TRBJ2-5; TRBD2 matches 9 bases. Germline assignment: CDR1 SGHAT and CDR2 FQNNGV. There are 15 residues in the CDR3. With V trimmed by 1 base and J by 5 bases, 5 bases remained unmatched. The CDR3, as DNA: TGTGCCAGCAGCTTAGTGGGACTAGCACGGGAGACCCAGTACTTC. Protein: CASSLVGLARETQYF.

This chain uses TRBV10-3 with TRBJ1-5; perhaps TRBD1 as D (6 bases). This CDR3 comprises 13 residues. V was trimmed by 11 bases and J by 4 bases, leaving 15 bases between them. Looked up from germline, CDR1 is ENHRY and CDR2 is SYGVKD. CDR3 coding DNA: TGTGCCGGCCAGGACAGTCTGAATCAGCCCCAGCATTTT. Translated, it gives CAGQDSLNQPQHF.

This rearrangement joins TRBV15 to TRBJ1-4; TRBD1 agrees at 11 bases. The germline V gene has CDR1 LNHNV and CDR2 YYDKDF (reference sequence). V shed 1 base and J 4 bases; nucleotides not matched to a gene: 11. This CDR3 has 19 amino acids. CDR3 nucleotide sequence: TGTGCCACCAGCAGAGCCGGGACAGGGGGTAGTAGTGGTAATGAAAAACTGTTTTTT. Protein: CATSRAGTGGSSGNEKLFF.

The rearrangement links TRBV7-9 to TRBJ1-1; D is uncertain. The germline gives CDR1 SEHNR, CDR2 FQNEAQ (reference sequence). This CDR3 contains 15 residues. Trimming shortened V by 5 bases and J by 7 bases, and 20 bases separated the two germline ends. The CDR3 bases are TGTGCCAGCAGCCCCGAATCGGGCCGGGATGGTGAAGCTTTCTTT. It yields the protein CASSPESGRDGEAFF.

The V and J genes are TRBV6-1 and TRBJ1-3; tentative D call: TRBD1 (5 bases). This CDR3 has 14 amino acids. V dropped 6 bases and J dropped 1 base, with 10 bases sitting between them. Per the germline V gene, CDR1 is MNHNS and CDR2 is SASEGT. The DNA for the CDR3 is TGTGCCAGCAGACAGGAACTTTCTGGAAACACCATATATTTT. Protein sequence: CASRQELSGNTIYF.

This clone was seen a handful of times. This CDR3 is CASRVTEKTEAFF. The DNA for the CDR3 is TGCGCCAGCAGGGTGACAGAGAAAACTGAAGCTTTCTTT. The rearrangement uses TRBV5-1 and TRBJ1-1; D may be TRBD1 (5 bases). The germline V and J ends were trimmed by 5 bases and 5 bases, with 13 bases remaining between them. The CDR3 covers 13 residues. CDR1 is SGHRS, CDR2 YFSETQ, per germline.

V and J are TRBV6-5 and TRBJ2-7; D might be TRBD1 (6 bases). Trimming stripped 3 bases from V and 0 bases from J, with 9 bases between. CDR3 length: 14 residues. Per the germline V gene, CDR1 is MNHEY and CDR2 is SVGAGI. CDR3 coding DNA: TGTGCCAGCAGTTATGGGGACACCTCCTACGAGCAGTACTTC. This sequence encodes CASSYGDTSYEQYF.

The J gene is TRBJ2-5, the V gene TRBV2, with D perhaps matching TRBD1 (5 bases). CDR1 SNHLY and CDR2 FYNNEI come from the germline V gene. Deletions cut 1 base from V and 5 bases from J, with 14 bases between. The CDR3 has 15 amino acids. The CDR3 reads CASSEDGLKGETQYF. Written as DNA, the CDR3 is TGTGCCAGCAGTGAAGACGGGCTAAAGGGGGAGACCCAGTACTTC. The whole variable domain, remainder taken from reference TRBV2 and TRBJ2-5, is EPEVTQTPSHQVTQMGQEVILRCVPISNHLYFYWYRQILGQKVEFLVSFYNNEISEKSEIFDDQFSVERPDGSNFTLKIRSTKLEDSAMYFCASSEDGLKGETQYFGPGTRLLVL.

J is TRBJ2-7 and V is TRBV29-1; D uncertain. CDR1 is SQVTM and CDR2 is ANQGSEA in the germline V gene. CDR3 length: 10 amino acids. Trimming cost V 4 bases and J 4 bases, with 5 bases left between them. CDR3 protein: CSVVSYEQYF. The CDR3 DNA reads TGCAGCGTTGTATCGTACGAGCAGTACTTC.

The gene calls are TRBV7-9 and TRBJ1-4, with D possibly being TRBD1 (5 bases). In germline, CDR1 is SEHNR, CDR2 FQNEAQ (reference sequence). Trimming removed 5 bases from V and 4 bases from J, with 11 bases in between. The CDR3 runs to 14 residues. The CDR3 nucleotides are TGTGCCAGCAGCCGCGGGGGGTTTAATGAAAAACTGTTTTTT. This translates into CASSRGGFNEKLFF.

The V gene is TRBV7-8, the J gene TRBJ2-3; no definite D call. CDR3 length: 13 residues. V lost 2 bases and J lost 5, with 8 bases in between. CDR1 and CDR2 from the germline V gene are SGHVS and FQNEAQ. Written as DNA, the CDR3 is TGTGCCAGCAGCTTATGGGCAGTAGATACGCAGTATTTT. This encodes CASSLWAVDTQYF.